Listed below are T cell receptor beta chains from one sample, sequenced in a study of glioma-infiltrating T cells. Each CDR3 protein is one row after TCRdb ran MiXCR on the multiplex PCR reads. Of more than 300,000 distinct CDR3 sequences listed, 41% are singletons. Sequencing was carried out using glioma tissue, nonneoplastic brain tissue, or PBMCs (not recorded which). The receptors come from a human donor with low-grade glioma or glioblastoma, undergoing nonglioma brain surgery, or in good health (not recorded which). CDR3s include the opening cysteine and the closing phenylalanine or tryptophan. D genes are given only for firm matches. A clone size is listed for some rows: how often the clone was seen (once, few, many), or a class if it is expanded.

TRBJ2-3,TRBD2,TRBV4-2,-,CASSQAQRELGVTDTQYF,TGTGCCAGCAGCCAAGCCCAGCGGGAGCTAGGGGTCACAGATACGCAGTATTTT
TRBJ2-4,TRBD2,TRBV2,-,CASSEDSGTAKNIQYF,TGTGCCAGCAGTGAGGATAGCGGGACGGCCAAAAACATTCAGTACTTC
TRBJ2-3,TRBD1,TRBV24-1,few,CATSDPDRNTDTQYF,TGTGCCACCAGTGACCCGGACAGGAACACAGATACGCAGTATTTT
TRBJ1-1,-,TRBV27,-,CASSPCQGGTEAFF,TGTGCCAGCAGTCCTTGCCAGGGAGGCACTGAAGCTTTCTTT
TRBJ2-7,-,TRBV28,few,CASSSASPLGGHEQYF,TGTGCCAGCAGCTCCGCTAGCCCCCTCGGGGGCCACGAGCAGTACTTC
TRBJ2-7,-,TRBV2,once,CASQLETYEQYF,TGTGCCAGCCAACTGGAGACCTACGAGCAGTACTTC
TRBJ2-4,TRBD2,TRBV20-1,-,CSARELAGGELAKNIQYF,TGCAGTGCTAGAGAGTTAGCGGGAGGGGAACTAGCCAAAAACATTCAGTACTTC
TRBJ2-5,-,TRBV6-6,few,CASSYYQETQYF,TGTGCCAGCAGTTACTATCAAGAGACCCAGTACTTC
TRBJ1-1,-,TRBV6-1,-,CAISGSRSANTEAFF,TGTGCCATCAGTGGGTCGAGGAGCGCGAACACTGAAGCTTTCTTT
TRBJ1-2,-,TRBV5-8,-,CASSRWLGSYGYTF,TGTGCCAGCAGCCGTTGGCTCGGGAGCTATGGCTACACCTTC
TRBJ2-7,TRBD2,TRBV11-1,-,CASTRAGNRGEQYF,TGTGCCAGCACCCGAGCGGGGAACCGTGGCGAGCAGTACTTC
TRBJ2-5,-,TRBV7-9,few,CASSLFSGQETQYF,TGTGCCAGCAGCTTATTTTCGGGCCAAGAGACCCAGTACTTC
TRBJ2-1,TRBD2,TRBV27,many,CASSHGTSGRYEQFF,TGTGCCAGCAGTCACGGGACTAGCGGGAGGTATGAGCAGTTCTTC
TRBJ2-1,TRBD2,TRBV3-1,-,CASSLFGGRTHNEQFF,TGTGCCAGCAGCCTCTTCGGCGGGAGGACCCACAATGAGCAGTTCTTC
TRBJ1-2,-,TRBV7-9,-,CASSLGGTKGCTF,TGTGCCAGCAGCTTAGGGGGGACAAAAGGCTGCACCTTC
TRBJ2-5,-,TRBV9,-,CASSPGIAEETQYF,TGTGCCAGCAGCCCCGGGATAGCGGAAGAGACCCAGTACTTC
TRBJ2-3,TRBD2,TRBV6-1,many,CASRRLASTDTQYF,TGTGCCAGCCGCAGACTAGCGAGCACAGATACGCAGTATTTT
TRBJ2-3,-,TRBV7-9,-,CVSSLAGRPLTDTQYF,TGTGTTAGCAGCTTAGCAGGGAGGCCCCTCACAGATACGCAGTATTTT
TRBJ2-7,-,TRBV6-1,few,CASSAQEAYEQYF,TGTGCCAGCAGTGCACAGGAAGCCTACGAGCAGTACTTC
TRBJ2-1,-,TRBV28,few,CASSPRLGSRQYTEQFF,TGTGCCAGCAGTCCCCGGTTGGGGTCGCGTCAATACACGGAGCAGTTCTTC
TRBJ2-1,TRBD2,TRBV2,-,CATGGTSGNNEQFF,TGTGCCACCGGGGGAACTAGCGGAAACAATGAGCAGTTCTTC
TRBJ1-1,-,TRBV15,many,CATSRRPGRAFF,TGTGCCACCAGCAGAAGACCAGGACGGGCTTTCTTT
TRBJ2-2,TRBD1,TRBV4-1,few,CASSPDRGKRSTGELFF,TGCGCCAGCAGCCCGGACAGGGGGAAGCGGAGCACCGGGGAGCTGTTTTTT
TRBJ2-1,-,TRBV6-6,many,CASSYPPFF,TGTGCCAGCAGTTACCCCCCGTTCTTC
TRBJ2-7,TRBD2,TRBV7-2,-,CASSLWGAGGPGNEQYF,TGTGCCAGCAGCTTATGGGGAGCGGGAGGGCCAGGGAACGAGCAGTACTTC
TRBJ2-3,-,TRBV27,many,CASSLAGFASTDTQYF,TGTGCCAGCAGTTTAGCGGGTTTTGCCAGCACAGATACGCAGTATTTT
TRBJ2-7,TRBD1,TRBV6-2/TRBV6-3,many,CASSYDRDSYEQYF,TGTGCCAGCAGTTACGACAGGGATTCCTACGAGCAGTACTTC
TRBJ2-1,-,TRBV20-1,-,CSARVGNSYNGQFF,TGCAGTGCTAGGGTTGGGAACTCCTACAATGGGCAGTTCTTC
TRBJ2-1,-,TRBV6-1,many,CASSQYRGSYNEQFF,TGTGCCAGCAGCCAGTATCGGGGCTCCTACAATGAGCAGTTCTTC
TRBJ2-7,TRBD1,TRBV4-3,many,CASSQDRDRVFYEQYF,TGCGCCAGCAGCCAGGACCGGGACAGGGTATTCTACGAGCAGTACTTC
TRBJ2-1,-,TRBV6-2/TRBV6-3,many,CATRDPYNEQFF,TGTGCCACCCGGGACCCATACAATGAGCAGTTCTTC
TRBJ1-2,-,TRBV20-1,few,CSATTGRSYGYTF,TGCAGTGCTACCACGGGACGCAGCTATGGCTACACCTTC
TRBJ2-1,TRBD2,TRBV20-1,-,CSAMREVNNEQFF,TGCAGTGCTATGCGGGAGGTCAACAATGAGCAGTTCTTC
TRBJ1-1,TRBD1,TRBV12-3/TRBV12-4,-,CASSSVLGQGFVNTEAFF,TGTGCCAGCAGTTCGGTTTTGGGACAGGGTTTTGTGAACACTGAAGCTTTCTTT
TRBJ1-6,-,TRBV4-3,few,CASSQSPGVNSPLHF,TGCGCCAGCAGCCAATCCCCAGGGGTTAATTCACCCCTCCACTTT
TRBJ2-5,TRBD2,TRBV20-1,-,CSARGRKGGRTETQYF,TGCAGTGCTAGAGGCCGTAAGGGCGGGAGGACGGAGACCCAGTACTTC
TRBJ2-1,-,TRBV12-3/TRBV12-4,-,CASSLGDFSAGNEQFF,TGTGCCAGCAGTTTGGGGGACTTTAGCGCGGGGAATGAGCAGTTCTTC
TRBJ2-1,-,TRBV7-2,many,CASSLRSSPREQFF,TGTGCCAGCAGCTTAAGGAGTAGCCCCCGTGAGCAGTTCTTC
TRBJ2-1,-,TRBV15,-,CASSLEEGNYNEQFF,TGTGCCAGCAGCTTGGAAGAGGGAAACTACAATGAGCAGTTCTTC